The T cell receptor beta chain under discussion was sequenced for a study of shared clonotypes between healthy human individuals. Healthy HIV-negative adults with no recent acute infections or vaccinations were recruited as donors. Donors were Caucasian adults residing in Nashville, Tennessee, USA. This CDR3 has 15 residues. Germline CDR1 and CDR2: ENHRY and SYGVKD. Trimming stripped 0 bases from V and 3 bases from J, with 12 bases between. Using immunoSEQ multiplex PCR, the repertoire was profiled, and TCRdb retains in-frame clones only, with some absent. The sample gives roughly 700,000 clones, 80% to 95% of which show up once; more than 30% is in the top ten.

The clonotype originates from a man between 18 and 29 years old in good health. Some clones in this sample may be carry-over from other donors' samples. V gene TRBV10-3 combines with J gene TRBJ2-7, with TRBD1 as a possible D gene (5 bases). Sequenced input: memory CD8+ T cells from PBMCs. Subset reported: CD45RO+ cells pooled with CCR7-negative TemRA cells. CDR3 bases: TGTGCCATCAGTGAGTCCTTGCTACAGGACTACGAGCAGTACTTC. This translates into CAISESLLQDYEQYF.